Each of the 5 T cell receptor beta chains below was sequenced from the same sample in a study of blood T cells in healthy people across ages. Using a J-beta primer mix together with a sample-barcoded 5' primer, a second PCR was run for about 7 to 12 cycles. TCRdb ran MiXCR on the 5' RACE reads and lists one entry per CDR3 protein. The repertoire holds around 1,500,000 distinct CDR3 sequences, with approximately 38% as singletons. What was sequenced was blood. The receptors originated from a woman under 30 in good health.

A few counts support this clonotype. The chain joins TRBV9 to TRBJ1-4, with 7 bases aligning to TRBD1. The CDR3 has 15 residues. J lost 10 bases, V lost 7 bases, and 16 bases had no gene match. Germline CDR1 reads SGDLS; CDR2 reads YYNGEE. The CDR3 bases are TGTGCCAGCGGCCGCCGGGACAGTATCCCGGGAAAACTGTTTTTT. Residues: CASGRRDSIPGKLFF.

The chain recombines TRBV7-2 with TRBJ2-7; possibly TRBD2 for D (5 bases). The CDR3 is made up of 15 amino acids. Per the germline V gene, CDR1 is SGHTA and CDR2 is FQGNSA. V dropped 0 bases and J dropped 7 bases, with 16 bases sitting between them. The CDR3 sequence: CASSLASTTRNEQYF. DNA for the CDR3: TGTGCCAGCAGCTTAGCCTCGACTACTCGCAATGAGCAGTACTTC.

This clonotype was observed a handful of times. This chain connects TRBV12-3 or TRBV12-4 to TRBJ1-2; a possible D gene is TRBD1 (6 bases). The CDR3 runs 14 residues. The V and J ends lost 6 bases and 4 bases respectively, with 15 bases between them. The CDR3: CASRLGGPLYGYTF. The CDR3, as DNA: TGTGCCAGCAGACTTGGGGGGCCACTCTATGGCTACACCTTC.

The V gene is TRBV7-9, the J gene TRBJ2-3, with D unclear. The germline V gene has CDR1 SEHNR and CDR2 FQNEAQ (reference sequence). V was trimmed by 5 bases and J by 14 bases, leaving 17 bases between them. This CDR3 has 12 amino acids. For the CDR3, the DNA is TGTGCCAGCAGCCATGACCATCTGCAGTGGTATTTT. This codes for CASSHDHLQWYF.

The V and J genes are TRBV6-5 and TRBJ1-2, with D possibly matching TRBD1 (5 bases). The germline V and J ends were trimmed by 7 bases and 6 bases, with 15 bases remaining between them. This CDR3 region has 13 residues. Germline V gene data show CDR1 as MNHEY and CDR2 as SVGAGI. The CDR3 bases are TGTGCCAGCACCACGCGGGGGATTGATGGCTACACCTTC. Its protein product is CASTTRGIDGYTF.